This TCR beta chain was found in a study of identical twins. The study, taken as a whole, reports: Donors were not followed over many years; analysis was cross-sectional.

V was cut by 2 bases and J by 1 base, with 18 bases left in between. The CDR3 contains 17 residues. From germline, CDR1 is SGHRS and CDR2 YFSETQ. This clonotype has just a few counts. Its specificity is unknown. TCRdb re-derived calls from the 5' RACE reads in MiXCR, one entry per CDR3 protein. The sample holds around 530,000 distinct CDR3 sequences, over 12% seen once. These data are also associated with another study on yellow fever vaccine responses in identical twins.

The clonotype comes from a young woman in good health. The chain carries TRBV5-1 and TRBJ1-1; the D gene is possibly TRBD1 (5 bases). Sequencing was carried out using CD4+ T cells sorted from blood. CDR3 loop: CASSFFAFQGRNTEAFF. In DNA, the CDR3 is TGCGCCAGCAGCTTTTTCGCGTTCCAGGGAAGGAACACTGAAGCTTTCTTT.